What follows are 14 T cell receptor beta chains derived from one specimen sequenced in a study of cytomegalovirus exposure and HLA in healthy donors. PCR was performed using 60 Vbeta and 13 Jbeta primers. Data came from immunoSEQ multiplex PCR; TCRdb stores just in-frame clones and leaves some out. The table has roughly 120,000 clones, around 76% seen once. Sequencing was carried out using PBMCs. These receptors were collected from a man between 60 and 70 years old in good health and CMV-seropositive.

The chain has TRBV6-6 and TRBJ2-7, with D tentatively TRBD2 (6 bases). Trimming removed 5 bases from V and 4 bases from J, with 12 bases in between. This CDR3 has 13 residues. Germline V gene sequence: CDR1 MNHNY, CDR2 SVGAGI (reference sequence). The CDR3, as DNA: TGTGCCAGCAGTACCGGGAGTCTTTACGAGCAGTACTTC. It codes for CASSTGSLYEQYF.

In regard to this clone: One end of the junction is discordant with germline, which a read error may explain. In the same sample, other DNA sequences code for this CDR3. V and J are TRBV9 and TRBJ1-3; no firm D call. Per the germline V gene, CDR1 is SGDLS and CDR2 is YYNGEE. The CDR3 is 14 residues long. The CDR3 reads CASSVGSDGNTIYF. In nucleotides, the CDR3 is TGTGCCAGCAGTGTAGGTTCAGATGGAAACACCATATATTTT. The entire variable domain, with the rest obtained from reference TRBV9 and TRBJ1-3, is as follows: DSGVTQTPKHLITATGQRVTLRCSPRSGDLSVYWYQQSLDQGLQFLIQYYNGEERAKGNILERFSAQQFPDLHSELNLSSLELGDSALYFCASSVGSDGNTIYFGEGSWLTVV.

This clone was seen only once. The genes are TRBV5-1 and TRBJ1-6, with no clear D. The CDR3 extends over 15 amino acids. The V gene's germline CDR1 is SGHRS and CDR2 YFSETQ. Trimming removed 0 bases from V and 0 bases from J, with 4 bases in between. CDR3 protein: CASSLESSYNSPLHF. The CDR3, as DNA: TGCGCCAGCAGCTTGGAGAGCTCCTATAATTCACCCCTCCACTTT. The whole variable domain, remainder taken from reference TRBV5-1 and TRBJ1-6, is KAGVTQTPRYLIKTRGQQVTLSCSPISGHRSVSWYQQTPGQGLQFLFEYFSETQRNKGNFPGRFSGRQFSNSRSEMNVSTLELGDSALYLCASSLESSYNSPLHFGNGTRLTVT.

A few counts support this clone. The chain couples TRBV5-4 to TRBJ2-6, with D maybe TRBD2 (6 bases). Germline V gives CDR1 SGHNT, CDR2 YYREEE (reference sequence). V lost 5 bases and J lost 0, with 12 bases in between. This CDR3 comprises 16 residues. The CDR3 reads CASRVGLSSGANVLTF. The CDR3 DNA follows: TGTGCCAGCAGGGTGGGACTGTCCTCTGGGGCCAACGTCCTGACTTTC.

This CDR3 is CASTSSGGIVSAFF. CDR3 bases: TGTGCCAGCACTTCAAGTGGCGGTATTGTATCGGCTTTCTTT. The J gene is TRBJ1-1, the V gene TRBV6-1; the D is unclear. The germline V gene encodes CDR1 MNHNS and CDR2 SASEGT. V was clipped by 7 bases and J by 11 bases, with 23 bases between them. CDR3 length: 14 amino acids.

CDR3 DNA: TGTGCCAGCAGCTTAAGATGGCGGGGGGTCTCCTACGAGCAGTACTTC. Translating gives CASSLRWRGVSYEQYF. J is TRBJ2-7 and V is TRBV5-6; 8 bases map to TRBD2. J was trimmed by 0 bases and V by 2 bases; bases with no gene match: 7. The CDR3 is 16 residues long. The V gene's germline CDR1 is SGHDT and CDR2 YYEEEE.

This clone showed up just once. V gene TRBV12-5 combines with J gene TRBJ1-1; D perhaps matches TRBD1 (5 bases). The CDR3 runs 14 residues. V dropped 5 bases and J dropped 5 bases, with 15 bases sitting between them. CDR1 is LGHNT and CDR2 is FRNRAP in the germline V gene. CDR3 residues: CASGPQGARTEAFF. The CDR3 DNA is TGTGCTAGTGGTCCTCAAGGGGCCAGGACTGAAGCTTTCTTT.

The genes are TRBV30 and TRBJ1-5; D is unresolved. CDR3 length: 14 residues. Trimming took 0 bases from V and 0 from J, leaving 6 bases between them. Germline V gene sequence: CDR1 GTSNPN, CDR2 SVGIG (reference sequence). The DNA of the CDR3 is TGTGCCTGGAGTGTAACCTATAGCAATCAGCCCCAGCATTTT. This encodes CAWSVTYSNQPQHF.

CDR3 sequence (DNA): TGTGCCAGCTCGGCCGGACAGGGTGGAAACGAGCAGTACTTC. The encoded protein is CASSAGQGGNEQYF. The chain employs TRBV18 and TRBJ2-7; 8 positions match TRBD1. Trimming at V came to 6 bases and at J to 5 bases, leaving 9 bases not matched to a gene. The CDR3 length is 14 residues. CDR1 and CDR2 (germline): KGHSH, LQKENI.

CDR3 sequence (DNA): TGTGCCAGCAGTCGTACCCTAGCGGGAGGGGCAGATACGCAGTATTTT. Translating it yields CASSRTLAGGADTQYF. The J gene is TRBJ2-3, the V gene TRBV7-9; 12 bases line up with TRBD2. With 6 bases clipped from V and 4 bases from J, the junction kept 8 bases outside the gene matches. Germline values: CDR1 SEHNR, CDR2 FQNEAQ (reference sequence). This CDR3 has 16 residues.

This clone was seen a handful of times. This chain uses TRBV27 with TRBJ1-1; the match to TRBD1 covers 7 bases. Germline V gene data show CDR1 as MNHEY and CDR2 as SMNVEV (reference sequence). The CDR3 is 15 amino acids. V shed 6 bases, J shed 1 base, and the junction held 8 bases outside the gene matches. The CDR3 region is CASSAPGQWNTEAFF. The CDR3 DNA reads TGTGCCAGCAGCGCCCCGGGACAGTGGAACACTGAAGCTTTCTTT.

This chain joins TRBV13 and TRBJ1-6; D not resolved. This CDR3 comprises 14 residues. Trimming removed 0 bases at V and 10 bases at J, with 10 bases between. CDR1 and CDR2 from the germline V gene are PRHDT and FYEKMQ (reference sequence). The CDR3 loop reads CASSLGNGASPLHF. The CDR3, as DNA: TGTGCCAGCAGCTTAGGTAACGGAGCCTCACCCCTCCACTTT.

The rearrangement uses TRBV4-1 and TRBJ1-2; D is uncertain. There are 15 residues in the CDR3. Germline-derived CDR1 and CDR2 are MGHRA and YSYEKL. V was cut by 0 bases and J by 4 bases, with 12 bases left in between. The CDR3 loop reads CASSQDPVKPYGYTF. Here the CDR3 DNA reads TGCGCCAGCAGCCAAGATCCTGTCAAGCCCTATGGCTACACCTTC.

V and J are TRBV5-1 and TRBJ2-1; 11 positions match TRBD2. The CDR3 consists of 14 residues. Per the germline V gene, CDR1 is SGHRS and CDR2 is YFSETQ. Losses at the gene ends were 6 bases for V and 4 bases for J; bases not matched to a gene: 3. The CDR3 sequence: CASTLAGGYNEQFF. DNA of the CDR3: TGCGCCAGCACGCTAGCGGGGGGTTACAATGAGCAGTTCTTC.